Listed below are T cell receptor beta chains from one sample, sequenced in a study of shared clonotypes between healthy human individuals. TCRdb's table, derived via immunoSEQ multiplex PCR, lists solely in-frame clones and lacks some. Seen here are around 1.9 million clones, just under 95% observed once, and the top ten hold less than 2%. Sequenced: naive CD8+ T cells from PBMCs. Receptors originate from a man between 18 and 29 years old in good health. Some clones in this sample may be carry-over from other donors' samples. The CDR3 runs from the conserved cysteine through the conserved F or W. The D gene is left open where the match is weak. Clone size is stated in some rows and not others, as once, few, many or a class when expanded.

TRBV14,-,TRBD2,TRBJ2-7,CASSLTSGMGGNRNEQYF,TGTGCCAGCAGCCTTACTAGCGGGATGGGGGGAAATCGAAACGAGCAGTACTTC
TRBV5-6,-,TRBD2,TRBJ2-2,CASSSGLAGGRITGELFF,TGTGCCAGCAGTTCGGGACTAGCGGGAGGGCGGATCACCGGGGAGCTGTTTTTT
TRBV6-6,-,-,TRBJ2-1,CASTWLSKGEQFF,TGTGCCAGCACGTGGTTATCGAAGGGTGAGCAGTTCTTC
TRBV19,few,TRBD1,TRBJ2-6,CASTKGPGGSGANVLTF,TGTGCCAGTACCAAAGGTCCAGGGGGCTCTGGGGCCAACGTCCTGACTTTC
TRBV6-6,once,-,TRBJ2-1,CASSYSAEQFF,TGTGCCAGCAGTTACTCGGCCGAGCAGTTCTTC
TRBV7-9,-,-,TRBJ2-1,CASSPAIQLADTYNEQFF,TGTGCCAGCAGCCCTGCTATTCAGTTAGCCGATACCTACAATGAGCAGTTCTTC
TRBV5-6,few,-,TRBJ2-7,CASSFYSKGNEQYF,TGTGCCAGCAGCTTCTACAGTAAAGGCAACGAGCAGTACTTC
TRBV5-6,-,-,TRBJ2-7,CASSLSGLAYEQYF,TGTGCCAGCAGCTTGAGCGGGCTGGCCTACGAGCAGTACTTC
TRBV7-9,-,TRBD1,TRBJ2-7,CASSLFLDRSYEQYF,TGTGCCAGCAGCTTATTTCTGGACAGGTCTTACGAGCAGTACTTC
TRBV18,once,TRBD2,TRBJ2-2,CASSPPLLAGVYTGELFF,TGTGCCAGCTCACCACCCCTGCTAGCGGGAGTTTATACCGGGGAGCTGTTTTTT
TRBV27,once,-,TRBJ1-2,CASSFAGGYGYTF,TGTGCCAGCAGTTTCGCAGGCGGCTATGGCTACACCTTC
TRBV7-8,-,-,TRBJ1-2,CASSWGLSYGYTF,TGTGCCAGCAGCTGGGGGCTGAGCTATGGCTACACCTTC
TRBV6-1,-,TRBD2,TRBJ2-3,CASRPGLAGPDTQYF,TGTGCCAGCAGACCCGGACTAGCGGGGCCAGATACGCAGTATTTT
TRBV19,few,-,TRBJ1-5,CASSGLAGNQPQHF,TGTGCCAGTAGCGGTCTCGCCGGGAATCAGCCCCAGCATTTT
TRBV11-2,-,-,TRBJ2-1,CASSLDVRRYNEQFF,TGTGCCAGCAGCTTAGATGTCCGCCGGTACAATGAGCAGTTCTTC
TRBV9,-,-,TRBJ1-1,CASSPRGSGRIGAFF,TGTGCCAGCAGCCCTAGGGGGTCAGGGCGGATAGGAGCTTTCTTT
TRBV28,-,-,TRBJ2-7,CASRHRGLGSYEQYF,TGTGCCAGCAGACATAGGGGGTTGGGATCCTACGAGCAGTACTTC
TRBV4-1,-,TRBD2,TRBJ2-1,CASSHPTSGLAGVNEQFF,TGCGCCAGCAGCCATCCCACGTCAGGTCTAGCGGGAGTCAATGAGCAGTTCTTC
TRBV27,-,TRBD2,TRBJ2-3,CASGYSPLAGDPGDTQYF,TGTGCCAGCGGCTACTCTCCCCTAGCGGGAGACCCGGGGGATACGCAGTATTTT
TRBV11-2,-,-,TRBJ2-7,CASSPAVRGASYEQYF,TGTGCCAGCAGCCCCGCAGTGAGGGGGGCCTCCTACGAGCAGTACTTC
TRBV28,-,-,TRBJ2-1,CASSQGSEQFF,TGTGCCAGCAGTCAAGGGTCTGAGCAGTTCTTC
TRBV27,-,TRBD2,TRBJ2-1,CASSFLAGPIYNEQFF,TGTGCCAGCAGTTTTCTAGCGGGACCTATCTACAATGAGCAGTTCTTC